The 32 T cell receptor beta chains reported below all come from one sample, sequenced in a study of cytomegalovirus exposure and HLA in healthy donors. 60 Vbeta and 13 Jbeta primers were used in PCR. The method was immunoSEQ multiplex PCR; TCRdb's version includes in-frame clones alone and lacks a portion of them. The sample yields 150,000 to 200,000 clones, around 77% seen once. Sequencing was performed on PBMCs. Receptor source: a female donor in good health and CMV-seronegative.

J is TRBJ2-7 and V is TRBV19, with 10 nucleotides matching TRBD1. V shed 6 bases, J shed 1 base, and the junction held 6 bases outside the gene matches. CDR1 LNHDA and CDR2 SQIVND come from the germline V gene (reference sequence). The CDR3 is 15 residues long. CDR3 nucleotides: TGTGCCAGTAGCTCCGGGACAGGGGATTCCTACGAGCAGTACTTC. It yields the protein CASSSGTGDSYEQYF.

The gene calls are TRBV4-3 and TRBJ2-3; 8 bases are shared with TRBD1. Trimming took 3 bases from V and 2 from J; bases not matched to a gene: 4. Per germline, CDR1 LGHNA and CDR2 YSLEER. This CDR3 region has 15 residues. The CDR3, as DNA: TGCGCCAGCAGCCACAGGGGGCTGAACACAGATACGCAGTATTTT. It translates to CASSHRGLNTDTQYF.

The rearrangement links TRBV4-1 to TRBJ2-5, with TRBD2 identical over 7 bases. The last part of the DNA fits TRBJ2-7 better; the J call may be wrong. The CDR3 has 17 amino acids. Germline V gene data show CDR1 as MGHRA and CDR2 as YSYEKL. In DNA form, the CDR3 reads TGCGCCAGCAGCCAAGATTCGGGAGGCTGGGGGGCCTACGAGCAGTACTTC. Translated: CASSQDSGGWGAYEQYF.

The chain employs TRBV7-2 and TRBJ1-3; no clear D gene. V was cut by 0 bases and J by 1 base, with 4 bases left in between. Germline CDR1 is SGHTA and CDR2 is FQGNSA. The CDR3 runs to 14 residues. The CDR3 nucleotides read TGTGCCAGCAGCTTAGCTCCATCTGGAAACACCATATATTTT. This translates into CASSLAPSGNTIYF.

This clone occurred a few times. The V call is TRBV9, the J call TRBJ2-1, with TRBD1 as a possible D gene (6 bases). CDR1 is SGDLS and CDR2 is YYNGEE in the germline V gene. The CDR3 length is 15 residues. V lost 0 bases, J lost 4 bases, and 11 bases lay in between. This CDR3 reads CASSVDLQGYNEQFF. The DNA of the CDR3 is TGTGCCAGCAGCGTAGACTTACAGGGTTACAATGAGCAGTTCTTC.

CDR3 region: CASSRQRGGSYNEQFF. In nucleotides, the CDR3 is TGTGCCAGCAGCCGCCAACGGGGAGGATCCTACAATGAGCAGTTCTTC. The rearrangement joins TRBV7-9 to TRBJ2-1; a possible D gene is TRBD2 (6 bases). Per germline, CDR1 SEHNR and CDR2 FQNEAQ (reference sequence). CDR3 length: 16 residues. Deletions cut 5 bases from V and 1 base from J, with 15 bases between. Based on the CDR3 plus reference TRBV7-9 and TRBJ2-1, the full variable domain is DTGVSQNPRHKITKRGQNVTFRCDPISEHNRLYWYRQTLGQGPEFLTYFQNEAQLEKSRLLSDRFSAERPKGSFSTLEIQRTEQGDSAMYLCASSRQRGGSYNEQFFGPGTRLTVL.

The chain combines TRBV11-2 with TRBJ2-5, with TRBD1 identical over 7 bases. CDR1 SGHAT and CDR2 FQNNGV come from the germline V gene. After removal of 4 bases from V and 0 bases from J, the junction contained 2 bases not matched to a gene. This CDR3 spans 14 amino acids. The CDR3 DNA reads as TGTGCCAGCAGCTCGGGACAGTACCAAGAGACCCAGTACTTC. Translating gives CASSSGQYQETQYF.

This clone was recorded once. The chain couples TRBV11-2 to TRBJ1-2; D not resolved. CDR3 length: 12 residues. V was clipped by 3 bases and J by 2 bases, with 4 bases between them. Germline assignment: CDR1 SGHAT and CDR2 FQNNGV. This CDR3 is CASSFRNYGYTF. The DNA for the CDR3 is TGTGCCAGCAGCTTCAGGAACTATGGCTACACCTTC.

The chain recombines TRBV6-6 with TRBJ2-2; no definite D call. V gave up 4 bases and J gave up 1 base, with 10 bases separating them. From germline, CDR1 is MNHNY and CDR2 SVGAGI (reference sequence). The CDR3 totals 15 residues. CDR3 sequence reads: CASSLGGMNTGELFF. DNA for the CDR3: TGTGCCAGCAGTTTAGGCGGAATGAACACCGGGGAGCTGTTTTTT.

This chain connects TRBV15 to TRBJ1-4; no reliable D call. The CDR3 is 14 residues long. Germline CDR1 and CDR2: LNHNV and YYDKDF (reference sequence). The V and J ends lost 6 bases and 7 bases respectively, with 15 bases between them. The CDR3 DNA reads as TGTGCCACCAGAGCGCATAGAAGTATTGAAAAACTGTTTTTT. As protein: CATRAHRSIEKLFF.

This clone has just a few counts. The same CDR3 also results from other DNA sequences found in this sample. The genes are TRBV6-5 and TRBJ1-2, with a tentative D call TRBD1 (5 bases). This CDR3 comprises 13 residues. Trimming shortened V by 3 bases and J by 2 bases, and 7 bases separated the two germline ends. Per the germline V gene, CDR1 is MNHEY and CDR2 is SVGAGI. DNA of the CDR3: TGTGCCAGCAGTTATCAGGGAAACTATGGCTACACCTTC. It yields the protein CASSYQGNYGYTF.

The chain uses TRBV2 and TRBJ2-5; 10 bases line up with TRBD2. The CDR3 length is 15 residues. CDR1 and CDR2 from the germline V gene are SNHLY and FYNNEI. Trimming at V came to 8 bases and at J to 5 bases, leaving 11 bases not matched to a gene. The chain's CDR3 is CASPGEREGTETQYF. The CDR3 DNA sequence: TGTGCCAGCCCGGGGGAGCGGGAGGGGACGGAGACCCAGTACTTC.

This chain uses TRBV30 with TRBJ1-5; 9 bases line up with TRBD1. Germline V gene lookup returns CDR1 GTSNPN and CDR2 SVGIG (reference sequence). This CDR3 has 15 residues. The V gene end was trimmed by 3 bases and the J gene end by 3 bases; junction bases not matched to a gene: 6. This chain's CDR3 is CAWSRQGVNNQPQHF. The CDR3 DNA sequence: TGTGCCTGGAGCCGACAGGGGGTCAACAATCAGCCCCAGCATTTT.

This clone was seen a few times. The DNA for the CDR3 is TGTGCCAGCAGAGGCCGGGTTAGCAGGGCGGTCACCTTC. Translating it yields CASRGRVSRAVTF. This rearrangement joins TRBV6-1 to TRBJ1-2, with a tentative D call TRBD1 (5 bases). The CDR3 spans 13 residues. From germline, CDR1 is MNHNS and CDR2 SASEGT. Between the trimmed V and J ends, which lost 6 bases and 13 bases, there was a span of 21 bases.

The rearrangement joins TRBV11-2 to TRBJ2-1, with D tentatively TRBD2 (7 bases). The germline V and J ends were trimmed by 1 base and 7 bases, with 17 bases remaining between them. Per the germline V gene, CDR1 is SGHAT and CDR2 is FQNNGV. The length of the CDR3 is 16 residues. The CDR3 sequence: CASSLAFAGAWNEQFF. The DNA for the CDR3 is TGTGCCAGCAGCTTAGCGTTCGCGGGGGCTTGGAATGAGCAGTTCTTC.

V gene TRBV27 combines with J gene TRBJ2-1; possibly TRBD2 for D (5 bases). The CDR3 contains 11 residues. The V gene's germline CDR1 is MNHEY and CDR2 SMNVEV (reference sequence). DNA for the CDR3: TGTTTTCCCACCCGGGCTAGCGAGCAGTTCTTC. This translates into CFPTRASEQFF.

The V and J genes are TRBV4-1 and TRBJ2-1, with 8 bases that match TRBD2. V trimming: 3 bases; J trimming: 7 bases; junction bases outside the gene matches: 2. The V gene's germline CDR1 is MGHRA and CDR2 YSYEKL. The CDR3 runs 13 residues. The DNA for the CDR3 is TGCGCCAGCAGCCACACGGGGGGGAATGAGCAGTTCTTC. This translates into CASSHTGGNEQFF.

The V gene is TRBV27, the J gene TRBJ2-1; 7 nucleotides line up with TRBD1. The CDR3 is made up of 14 amino acids. Trimming cost V 5 bases and J 9 bases; bases outside gene matches: 10. Germline CDR1 is MNHEY and CDR2 is SMNVEV (reference sequence). CDR3 nucleotides: TGTGCCAGCAGTGTCCGGAACAGGGGATCTGAGCAGTTCTTC. Translation gives CASSVRNRGSEQFF.

The V gene is TRBV5-6, the J gene TRBJ2-7; maybe TRBD1 (7 bases). V dropped 2 bases and J dropped 1 base, with 10 bases sitting between them. Per the germline V gene, CDR1 is SGHDT and CDR2 is YYEEEE. CDR3 size: 14 residues. This CDR3 is CASSFRGASYEQYF. CDR3 coding DNA: TGTGCCAGCAGCTTCAGGGGGGCGTCCTACGAGCAGTACTTC.

The chain joins TRBV7-9 to TRBJ2-7; 10 bases match TRBD1. The trim removed 4 bases at V and 4 bases at J, leaving 4 bases unmatched. Germline-derived CDR1 and CDR2 are SEHNR and FQNEAQ (reference sequence). The CDR3 is 14 residues long. The CDR3 protein is CASSSTGGKYEQYF. In nucleotides, the CDR3 is TGTGCCAGCAGCTCGACAGGGGGCAAGTACGAGCAGTACTTC.

This clone came up once. The V call is TRBV28, the J call TRBJ1-1; tentatively, D is TRBD1 (5 bases). CDR3 length: 14 amino acids. V shed 3 bases and J shed 5 bases, with 13 bases lying between them. Looked up from germline, CDR1 is MDHEN and CDR2 is SYDVKM. The CDR3 region has the DNA TGTGCCAGCAGTTTCCAAGGGGCGGGGACTGAAGCTTTCTTT. Amino acid sequence: CASSFQGAGTEAFF.

The V and J genes are TRBV6-4 and TRBJ2-5; 13 bases align to TRBD2. V trimming: 3 bases; J trimming: 5 bases; junction bases outside the gene matches: 0. CDR1 and CDR2 from the germline V gene are MRHNA and SNTAGT. This CDR3 has 14 amino acids. CDR3 bases: TGTGCCAGCAGTGAACTAGCGGGGGGGGAGACCCAGTACTTC. Protein: CASSELAGGETQYF.

V is TRBV10-3 and J is TRBJ1-4, with 7 positions matching TRBD1. The CDR3 contains 15 residues. V shed 6 bases, J shed 0 bases, and the junction held 4 bases outside the gene matches. CDR1 and CDR2 from the germline V gene are ENHRY and SYGVKD. This CDR3 reads CAIRAGTATNEKLFF. In nucleotides, the CDR3 is TGTGCCATCAGGGCCGGGACAGCAACTAATGAAAAACTGTTTTTT.

CDR3 loop: CASSSSSRGQLVLEQYF. Here the CDR3 DNA reads TGTGCCAGCAGTTCGTCTTCTAGGGGGCAACTGGTTTTAGAGCAGTACTTC. The genes are TRBV28 and TRBJ2-7; 7 nucleotides match TRBD1. This CDR3 region has 17 residues. Germline V lookup: CDR1 MDHEN, CDR2 SYDVKM. The trim removed 4 bases at V and 7 bases at J, leaving 19 bases unmatched.

This chain links TRBV19 with TRBJ2-7, with 9 nucleotides matching TRBD2. V lost 3 bases to trimming and J lost 0 bases; unmatched junction nucleotides: 3. CDR3 size: 15 residues. Germline V gene data show CDR1 as LNHDA and CDR2 as SQIVND (reference sequence). The DNA for the CDR3 is TGTGCCAGTAGTATCTCTAGCGGGGCCTCCTACGAGCAGTACTTC. Translated: CASSISSGASYEQYF.

This chain joins TRBV5-1 and TRBJ2-5; D may be TRBD2 (6 bases). The DNA end lines up better with TRBJ2-7; the J call may be wrong. This CDR3 comprises 13 residues. Germline V gene sequence: CDR1 SGHRS, CDR2 YFSETQ. The CDR3 spells CASRPSGAYEQYF. CDR3 in DNA: TGCGCCAGCAGGCCCTCGGGAGCCTACGAGCAGTACTTC.

The chain's CDR3 is CASSLRLRQGAGETQYF. The CDR3 bases are TGTGCCAGCAGTTTAAGGCTGCGACAGGGGGCGGGAGAGACCCAGTACTTC. V gene TRBV28 combines with J gene TRBJ2-5; 10 bases match TRBD1. The trim removed 2 bases at V and 4 bases at J, leaving 10 bases unmatched. Germline V CDR1 and CDR2: MDHEN, SYDVKM. The CDR3 is made up of 17 amino acids.

This clone was observed a single time. The V and J genes are TRBV28 and TRBJ2-5; tentatively, D is TRBD1 (5 bases). Germline V gene sequence: CDR1 MDHEN, CDR2 SYDVKM. Trimming left V 9 bases short and J 7 bases short, with 18 bases between. This CDR3 comprises 13 residues. The CDR3: CASTSGPSRTQYF. The CDR3, as DNA: TGTGCCAGTACGTCAGGGCCCTCCAGGACCCAGTACTTC. The variable domain in full, with the rest retrieved from reference TRBV28 and TRBJ2-5, is DVKVTQSSRYLVKRTGEKVFLECVQDMDHENMFWYRQDPGLGLRLIYFSYDVKMKEKGDIPEGYSVSREKKERFSLILESASTNQTSMYLCASTSGPSRTQYFGPGTRLLVL.

The V gene is TRBV7-2, the J gene TRBJ2-1; 11 nucleotides align to TRBD2. J was trimmed by 4 bases and V by 4 bases; bases with no gene match: 6. The CDR3 extends over 16 amino acids. Germline lookup yields CDR1 SGHTA and CDR2 FQGNSA. This CDR3 reads CASSSTSGGAYNEQFF. Here the CDR3 DNA reads TGTGCCAGCAGCTCCACTAGCGGGGGAGCTTACAATGAGCAGTTCTTC.

The chain recombines TRBV15 with TRBJ1-5, with no clear D. Germline CDR1 is LNHNV and CDR2 is YYDKDF (reference sequence). V was clipped by 2 bases and J by 3 bases, with 8 bases between them. The CDR3 is 14 residues long. The CDR3 region is CATSRPSFNQPQHF. The CDR3 coding sequence is TGTGCCACCAGCAGACCCTCCTTCAATCAGCCCCAGCATTTT.

The chain recombines TRBV7-9 with TRBJ2-1, with a possible D match to TRBD1 (6 bases). The CDR3 covers 13 residues. Trimming removed 5 bases from V and 3 bases from J, with 8 bases in between. Germline assignment: CDR1 SEHNR and CDR2 FQNEAQ (reference sequence). The CDR3 nucleotides read TGTGCCAGCAGCCGGGGACACTACAATGAGCAGTTCTTC. Its protein is CASSRGHYNEQFF.

The rearrangement links TRBV19 to TRBJ2-5, with 8 bases identical to TRBD2. The germline V gene has CDR1 LNHDA and CDR2 SQIVND (reference sequence). The V gene end was trimmed by 3 bases and the J gene end by 6 bases; junction bases not matched to a gene: 9. The CDR3 contains 15 residues. The DNA of the CDR3 is TGTGCCAGTAGTATGGGGCTAGCGGGTGTGCAGACCCAGTACTTC. Translated, it gives CASSMGLAGVQTQYF.